This entry features one TCR beta chain sequence. This receptor's antigen is unknown. No base quality information exists; no much larger clone differs at one position. The CDR3 has 14 amino acids, counting the end cysteine and phenylalanine. Only the CDR3 DNA is retained, 42 bases long and in frame from the first base. Deletion took 3 bases off V and 2 bases off J, with a span of 5 bases between the germline ends. CDR1 and CDR2 were assigned from the germline V gene (reference sequence) as SEHNR and FQNEAQ. This sample stems from a study of cytomegalovirus exposure and HLA in healthy donors (dated by TCRdb to the late 2010s). About the study as a whole: In an earlier analysis of some 550 of the donors, less than 350 Gb of sequence data and 120 million or so unique TCR beta sequences from roughly 200 million T cells were reported. Donor age, sex, ethnicity and CMV serostatus were collected together with the repertoire data. Several DR-DQ haplotypes were handled as single units for association and clustering, since linkage in the cohort was strong. The study aimed to test whether cataloging public T cell receptors could reveal signatures of past pathogen exposure. To predict cytomegalovirus infection status, the study brought together high-throughput TCR immunosequencing, statistical association of individual TCRs with disease status, and machine learning. About 320 gigabases of sequencing data and tens of millions of unique TCR sequences were included in an early release covering several hundred HLA-typed donors. Every discovery cohort repertoire had been produced on one sequencing platform. Among the approximately 430 genotyped donors, roughly 80% belonged to the genetic ancestry cluster associated with self-reported Caucasian donors. The study profiled the T cell repertoires of under 850 subjects by immunosequencing and related them to cytomegalovirus serostatus. In a later genetic analysis, genome-wide SNP genotypes for about three fifths of the roughly 670 donors were used, and that subset was treated as a discovery cohort. Rather than using new phenotypic data, the later analysis identified candidate immune exposures from TCR beta sequences and from how often those sequences occurred across donors. A separate validation cohort of 100 to 150 different subjects was used in addition to the 666-subject first cohort. HLA typing covered class I and class II loci at four-digit resolution. An earlier analysis of around 580 of the donors used high-throughput TCR beta sequencing to judge whether each TCR beta V gene segment behaved as functional or pseudogenic. To study patterns of TCR occurrence, a later analysis re-analyzed previously published TCR beta repertoires from 650 to 750 donors and added high-resolution HLA genotyping. Among about 370 genotyped donors of the cohort, an average of approximately 240,000 unique TCR beta nucleotide sequences was sequenced per donor, of which roughly 17% were non-productive. Typing coverage varied by locus: roughly 620-630 donors for A, B, C, DRB1 and DQB1; roughly 500 for DQA1; approximately 610 for DPA1; roughly 470 for DPB1. General study outcomes and caveats: In a later genetic analysis, fewer N-insertions in productive TCRs were reported among donors in an Asian-associated ancestry cluster than the approximately 710-donor mean. The cohort was sequenced for TCR beta chains only, and without alpha or paired-chain data the features that could be detected were limited. Broadly in line with IMGT annotations, most TCR beta V segments showed up in productive rearrangements about 90% or about 30% of the time in an earlier analysis of several hundred of the donors. The study listed 170 or so TCR beta chains as associated with cytomegalovirus. Most TCR sequences were seen in very few donors, while some public TCRs were found in many individuals. In a later analysis, HLA-associated TCR beta chains showed more clonal expansion and lower generation probabilities than non-associated chains that were equally common. The classifier was reported to diagnose cytomegalovirus status with high specificity and sensitivity in both the original and validation cohorts. Because HLA typing was unavailable for some donors at each locus, only the typed subset was used in association tests. Correlated functional status among segregating V segments might reflect linkage disequilibrium, but an unknown experimental factor could not be ruled out. An association between a missense DCLRE1C variant and V-gene and J-gene trimming of TCR beta chains was found in a later genetic analysis and replicated in an independent cohort. The earlier analysis of 587 of the donors excluded around 17 rarely observed V segments, including chromosome 9 orphons, because counts were too low. Presence/absence analyses assumed roughly uniform sequencing depth across donors, an assumption that may not hold. For the cohort, immune exposure information was limited to CMV serostatus. A further reported finding was that TCR beta sequences accurately predicted the HLA-A and HLA-B alleles for most subjects in the first cohort. Some IMGT-functional V segments, including TRBV6-2 and TRBV6-3, could not be distinguished by the 87-base-pair reads and were therefore excluded. When HLA alleles, especially DR and DQ, strongly co-occurred, TCR associations were difficult to assign to individual alleles. A later analysis found that TCR association rates varied across HLA loci, with DRB1 alleles showing the most associated TCRs and HLA-C alleles the fewest. According to a later analysis, parvovirus B19, influenza, CMV and Epstein-Barr virus appeared linked to several top co-occurrence clusters. According to a later analysis, most CMV-associated TCR beta chains appeared to be HLA-restricted, and the HLA associations seemed to be driven largely by CMV exposure. Three of the identified cytomegalovirus-associated TCR beta chains were confirmed in vitro to be specific for cytomegalovirus antigens. Specific HLA alleles were associated with roughly 17,000 TCR beta sequences at a false discovery rate of 0.05 in a later analysis. The sequencing pipeline was judged likely to have produced a cluster of highly shared sequence variants as a technical artifact. According to the authors, the approach could potentially be generalized to other disease states and immunological phenotypes.

Preparation of the library involved the immunoSEQ multiplex PCR assay. For the multiplex PCR, a mixture combining 60 forward primers for TCR Vbeta segments and 13 reverse primers for TCR Jbeta segments was used. Amplification of the CDR3 region of rearranged TCR beta genes was performed with a multiplex PCR assay on genomic DNA. The amplified TCR beta libraries were sequenced on the Illumina HiSeq System as 87-base-pair reads. The authors processed their data as follows. Across the 600 to 700 repertoires, a later analysis counted approximately 75 million unique TCR beta chains, around 11 million of which were shared by at least two donors. To remove PCR and sequencing errors, raw reads were error-corrected and collapsed into unique sequences using a nearest-neighbor algorithm that merged closely related sequences. V, D and J gene segments were assigned by aligning CDR3 sequences to IMGT reference sequences. For a sequence to be retained, a match of at least six nucleotides to both a V gene segment and a J gene segment was required. Rearrangements were called productive when the CDR3 lacked stop codons and stayed in frame with V and J; all others were non-productive. Following IMGT convention, CDR3 was defined as the stretch from the second conserved V-encoded cysteine up to the conserved J-encoded phenylalanine. The earlier analysis of about 590 of the donors excluded sequences that lacked an unambiguous match to a single V gene segment. An earlier analysis of 587 of the donors classified V segments as functional when productive rearrangements were above 56.7% and as segregating when the standard deviation between donors was above 5%. To diagnose cytomegalovirus status from the catalog of TCR beta chain sequences, a statistical classification framework was built. In a later analysis, TCR nucleotide sequences were compared against IMGT/GENE-DB human TR gene sequences so that V and J genes could be assigned. Using the TCRdist pipeline, a later analysis assigned CDR3 sequences along with most-parsimonious VDJ recombination scenarios. In a later analysis, each TCR beta chain was defined by its CDR3 amino acid sequence together with its V-gene family, and reads without a unique V-gene family were excluded. As a way to deal with suspected cross-contamination and a sequencing artifact, a later analysis dropped more than 500 nucleotide sequences that were highly shared and had low generation probability. In a later analysis, a clonal expansion index for each public chain was calculated from normalized within-repertoire ranks of inferred template counts. In a later analysis, generation probabilities were computed using a VDJ recombination model fitted to out-of-frame rearrangements, and the results were checked against IGoR. Hypergeometric tests were used in a later analysis to score TCR-TCR, TCR-HLA and TCR-CMV co-occurrence, with a repertoire-size bias correction applied to the TCR pairs. To estimate false discovery rates, a later analysis permuted the HLA or CMV assignments 20 times. In a later analysis, co-occurring TCRs were grouped using DBSCAN, with TCRdist sequence similarity added in when clustering inside HLA-allele-positive subsets. Repertoires with fewer than 30,000 or more than 120,000 public chains were left out of co-occurrence clustering, as were about five repertoires with anomalous nucleotide sharing. The table comes from immuneACCESS by way of TCRdb, which keeps in-frame sequences with V and J called. Part of the clones is missing from these tables; in studies checked, under half for an unresolved V gene and the rest for unknown reasons. The V and J calls and clone size come from that table; D and trimming were worked out from the DNA. The table for this sample lists 95,000 to 150,000 clones; around 80% of them were counted only once. The ten largest clones take up 1.2% of the sample.

The cohort was made up of around 720 healthy bone marrow donors. At the time of sampling, all cohort members were nominally healthy, though unrecorded immune exposures were likely present. The donor was CMV seronegative and belonged to the group of more than 300 seronegative cohort members. Each donor provided a peripheral blood sample, and peripheral blood mononuclear cells were used for TCR beta sequencing. Genomic DNA extraction from the blood cell samples was performed with the Qiagen DNeasy Blood Extraction Kit. Material: PBMCs. The V gene is TRBV7-9 and the J gene is TRBJ2-6, with no confidently assigned D gene. The sequence came from a female donor in good health and CMV-seronegative. The CDR3 has the sequence CASSFSAGANVLTF. The nucleotide sequence reads TGTGCCAGCAGCTTTTCTGCTGGGGCCAACGTCCTGACTTTC.